These T cell receptor beta chains were read from a single sample in a study of cytomegalovirus exposure and HLA in healthy donors. TCRdb keeps only in-frame clones here, not all; method: immunoSEQ multiplex PCR. The data contain 100,000 to 150,000 clones, 10% of them singletons. The sample comprised PBMCs. The receptors were gathered from a woman aged 18-35 years in good health and CMV-seropositive. Both conserved end residues are part of each CDR3. D genes are given only for firm matches. Size values are once, few and many counts, or a class for expanded clones, and some rows have none.

CDR3 length: 11; clone size: .; V gene: TRBV20-1; D gene: .; J gene: TRBJ1-4; CDR3 protein: CSVAANEKLFF; CDR3 DNA: TGCAGTGTGGCGGCTAATGAAAAACTGTTTTTT
CDR3 length: 14; clone size: few; V gene: TRBV5-4; D gene: .; J gene: TRBJ2-7; CDR3 protein: CASSWRGGQNEQYF; CDR3 DNA: TGTGCCAGCAGCTGGAGGGGGGGGCAGAACGAGCAGTACTTC
CDR3 length: 15; clone size: few; V gene: TRBV25-1; D gene: TRBD2; J gene: TRBJ2-1; CDR3 protein: CASSCSSSGYNEQFF; CDR3 DNA: TGTGCCAGCAGTTGCTCGTCTAGCGGCTACAATGAGCAGTTCTTC
CDR3 length: 14; clone size: .; V gene: TRBV11-3; D gene: TRBD1; J gene: TRBJ2-1; CDR3 protein: CASSLGTGDNEQFF; CDR3 DNA: TGTGCCAGCAGCTTGGGGACAGGGGACAATGAGCAGTTCTTC
CDR3 length: 14; clone size: .; V gene: TRBV27; D gene: .; J gene: TRBJ1-4; CDR3 protein: CASSLRERGEKLFF; CDR3 DNA: TGTGCCAGCAGTTTACGGGAACGGGGTGAAAAACTGTTTTTT
CDR3 length: 14; clone size: .; V gene: TRBV2; D gene: TRBD1; J gene: TRBJ1-1; CDR3 protein: CASSGGTVNTEAFF; CDR3 DNA: TGTGCCAGCAGTGGAGGGACAGTGAACACTGAAGCTTTCTTT
CDR3 length: 13; clone size: few; V gene: TRBV9; D gene: .; J gene: TRBJ2-1; CDR3 protein: CASSAGSYNEQFF; CDR3 DNA: TGTGCCAGCAGCGCCGGGTCTTACAATGAGCAGTTCTTC
CDR3 length: 15; clone size: few; V gene: TRBV5-6; D gene: TRBD1; J gene: TRBJ2-3; CDR3 protein: CASSFRDRSTDTQYF; CDR3 DNA: TGTGCCAGCAGCTTCCGGGACAGGAGCACAGATACGCAGTATTTT
CDR3 length: 15; clone size: few; V gene: TRBV5-4; D gene: TRBD2; J gene: TRBJ2-1; CDR3 protein: CASSAGGIGYNEQFF; CDR3 DNA: TGTGCCAGCAGCGCGGGAGGAATCGGCTACAATGAGCAGTTCTTC
CDR3 length: 15; clone size: .; V gene: TRBV2; D gene: .; J gene: TRBJ2-2; CDR3 protein: CASSEGWTERGELFF; CDR3 DNA: TGTGCCAGCAGTGAGGGATGGACTGAACGCGGGGAGCTGTTTTTT
CDR3 length: 15; clone size: few; V gene: TRBV5-1; D gene: .; J gene: TRBJ2-1; CDR3 protein: CASSLEGGEYNEQFF; CDR3 DNA: TGCGCCAGCAGCTTGGAAGGGGGAGAATACAATGAGCAGTTCTTC
CDR3 length: 16; clone size: few; V gene: TRBV7-9; D gene: TRBD2; J gene: TRBJ2-5; CDR3 protein: CASSFGRAPLQETQYF; CDR3 DNA: TGTGCCAGCAGCTTCGGGAGGGCCCCCCTCCAAGAGACCCAGTACTTC
CDR3 length: 16; clone size: few; V gene: TRBV5-1; D gene: .; J gene: TRBJ2-5; CDR3 protein: CASSLGIGGKQETQYF; CDR3 DNA: TGCGCCAGCAGCTTGGGCATAGGGGGTAAGCAAGAGACCCAGTACTTC
CDR3 length: 13; clone size: .; V gene: TRBV5-1; D gene: TRBD1; J gene: TRBJ2-2; CDR3 protein: CASSLQGTGELFF; CDR3 DNA: TGCGCCAGCAGCTTACAGGGGACCGGGGAGCTGTTTTTT
CDR3 length: 15; clone size: .; V gene: TRBV29-1; D gene: .; J gene: TRBJ2-2; CDR3 protein: CSVESGTRNTGELFF; CDR3 DNA: TGCAGCGTTGAATCAGGTACAAGGAACACCGGGGAGCTGTTTTTT
CDR3 length: 14; clone size: few; V gene: TRBV2; D gene: .; J gene: TRBJ2-7; CDR3 protein: CASSESTATYEQYF; CDR3 DNA: TGTGCCAGCAGTGAATCGACAGCCACCTACGAGCAGTACTTC
CDR3 length: 17; clone size: few; V gene: TRBV7-6; D gene: TRBD2; J gene: TRBJ2-5; CDR3 protein: CASSLGSGTSGRETQYF; CDR3 DNA: TGTGCCAGCAGCTTAGGGTCAGGGACTAGCGGGAGAGAGACCCAGTACTTC
CDR3 length: 14; clone size: .; V gene: TRBV6-6; D gene: TRBD1; J gene: TRBJ2-7; CDR3 protein: CASTVGQGIYEQYF; CDR3 DNA: TGTGCCAGCACCGTGGGACAGGGGATCTACGAGCAGTACTTC
CDR3 length: 13; clone size: few; V gene: TRBV4-1; D gene: .; J gene: TRBJ1-1; CDR3 protein: CASQNGVKAEAFF; CDR3 DNA: TGCGCCAGCCAAAACGGGGTAAAGGCTGAAGCTTTCTTT
CDR3 length: 17; clone size: few; V gene: TRBV28; D gene: TRBD2; J gene: TRBJ2-2; CDR3 protein: CASSQTSGRRGTGELFF; CDR3 DNA: TGTGCCAGCAGCCAGACTAGCGGGAGGAGAGGGACCGGGGAGCTGTTTTTT
CDR3 length: 16; clone size: few; V gene: TRBV5-4; D gene: TRBD2; J gene: TRBJ2-7; CDR3 protein: CASSRTGLAVTYEQYF; CDR3 DNA: TGTGCCAGCAGCCGAACCGGACTAGCGGTTACCTACGAGCAGTACTTC
CDR3 length: 16; clone size: few; V gene: TRBV25-1; D gene: TRBD2; J gene: TRBJ2-1; CDR3 protein: CASSRTSGVSYNEQFF; CDR3 DNA: TGTGCCAGCAGTAGGACTAGCGGGGTCTCCTACAATGAGCAGTTCTTC
CDR3 length: 11; clone size: few; V gene: TRBV7-9; D gene: .; J gene: TRBJ1-2; CDR3 protein: CASARGDGYTF; CDR3 DNA: TGTGCCAGCGCCCGGGGGGATGGCTACACCTTC
CDR3 length: 14; clone size: .; V gene: TRBV29-1; D gene: .; J gene: TRBJ1-1; CDR3 protein: CSVELRLMNTEAFF; CDR3 DNA: TGCAGCGTTGAATTGAGACTGATGAACACTGAAGCTTTCTTT
CDR3 length: 15; clone size: .; V gene: TRBV4-1; D gene: TRBD2; J gene: TRBJ2-3; CDR3 protein: CASSQREGWGDTQYF; CDR3 DNA: TGCGCCAGCAGCCAGCGGGAGGGATGGGGAGATACGCAGTATTTT
CDR3 length: 15; clone size: few; V gene: TRBV6-5; D gene: .; J gene: TRBJ1-1; CDR3 protein: CASSYSTIPNTEAFF; CDR3 DNA: TGTGCCAGCAGTTACTCGACAATCCCGAACACTGAAGCTTTCTTT
CDR3 length: 16; clone size: .; V gene: TRBV28; D gene: .; J gene: TRBJ1-3; CDR3 protein: CASSFQGSERGNTIYF; CDR3 DNA: TGTGCCAGCAGCTTCCAGGGTTCGGAGAGGGGAAACACCATATATTTT
CDR3 length: 13; clone size: .; V gene: TRBV19; D gene: .; J gene: TRBJ1-5; CDR3 protein: CASSLGGPMPQHF; CDR3 DNA: TGTGCCAGTAGCCTAGGAGGCCCGATGCCCCAGCATTTT
CDR3 length: 17; clone size: .; V gene: TRBV28; D gene: .; J gene: TRBJ1-2; CDR3 protein: CASSLQTSRAGMYGYTF; CDR3 DNA: TGTGCCAGCAGTTTACAGACCTCTCGGGCGGGGATGTATGGCTACACCTTC